The clone carrying this T cell receptor (beta chain) was found a few times. Its specificity is unknown. The use of a sample-barcoded 5' primer and a J-beta primer mix characterized a second PCR of about 6 to 12 cycles. In TCRdb, the 5' RACE reads were re-called with MiXCR into one record per CDR3 protein. The sample has over 700,000 distinct CDR3 sequences; 50% to 65% are singletons. The data stem from a study of blood T cells in healthy people across ages. Notes on the study in general: Per million T cells, TCR beta diversity dropped about linearly as age rose. Conclusively comparing naive with antigen-experienced cells was impossible with unsorted PBMCs.

The clonotype originates from a man older than 75 in good health. Sequencing used blood.

The CDR3 reads CASSLSGVNEQFF. Here the CDR3 DNA reads TGTGCCAGCAGTTTATCGGGAGTTAATGAGCAGTTCTTC. The chain carries TRBV12-3 or TRBV12-4 and TRBJ2-1; possible D gene TRBD2, 6 bases. V was clipped by 2 bases and J by 7 bases, with 9 bases between them. The CDR3 consists of 13 residues.